A selection of T cell receptor beta chains follows, all from one sample in a study of cytomegalovirus exposure and HLA in healthy donors. Profiled with immunoSEQ multiplex PCR; TCRdb holds only in-frame clones, not every one. Of about 94,000 clones listed, around two thirds are singletons. Sequencing was done on a sample of PBMCs. Receptor source: a man aged 30-40 years in good health and CMV-seronegative. The CDR3 runs from the conserved cysteine through the conserved F or W. Fields, in order: CDR3 length, clone size, V gene, J gene, D gene, CDR3 DNA, CDR3 protein. The D gene is left open where the match is weak. Only part of the rows carry a size: once, few, many, or a class if the clone is expanded.

>14|-|TRBV15|TRBJ1-4|-
TGTGCCACCAGCCCGCGGGGGGGCGGGGAAAAACTGTTTTTT
CATSPRGGGEKLFF
>16|few|TRBV5-1|TRBJ2-5|TRBD2
TGCGCCAGCAGCTTGGTTTCGGTAGCGGGAGGGGAGACCCAGTACTTC
CASSLVSVAGGETQYF
>16|-|TRBV28|TRBJ2-5|TRBD1
TGTGCCAGCAGTTTACTGACAGGGGCGAACTTGGGGCCCCAGTACTTC
CASSLLTGANLGPQYF
>12|-|TRBV29-1|TRBJ2-7|TRBD1
TGCAGCGTGGTCGAAGGGGGCAACGAGCAGTACTTC
CSVVEGGNEQYF
>14|few|TRBV5-1|TRBJ2-2|TRBD2
TGCGCCAGCAGCTTGCAGCGGGAGGTCGGGGAGCTGTTTTTT
CASSLQREVGELFF
>14|-|TRBV7-8|TRBJ2-5|TRBD2
TGTGCCAGCAGCACTAGCGGGAGAGGGGAGACCCAGTACTTC
CASSTSGRGETQYF
>11|-|TRBV7-9|TRBJ2-7|-
TGTGCCAGCAGCTCCATGGCTGAGGTCTACTTC
CASSSMAEVYF
>16|-|TRBV11-2|TRBJ2-2|TRBD1
TGTGCCAGCAGCCCCTCAGGGGGCAGGAACACCGGGGAGCTGTTTTTT
CASSPSGGRNTGELFF
>15|once|TRBV7-3|TRBJ1-3|TRBD1
TGTGCCAGCAGCTCACTCCGGGACAGGGGAAACACCATATATTTT
CASSSLRDRGNTIYF
>14|-|TRBV5-6|TRBJ1-6|-
TGTGCCAGCAGCTTGGGACAGTCTAATTCACCCCTCCACTTT
CASSLGQSNSPLHF
>17|once|TRBV9|TRBJ2-3|TRBD2
TGTGCCAGCAGCGCCGGGACTAGCCGTGTAAGCACAGATACGCAGTATTTT
CASSAGTSRVSTDTQYF
>16|-|TRBV4-1|TRBJ2-7|TRBD1
TGCGCCAGCAGCCAGATTAGGGGACAGGGTTTTTACGAGCAGTACTTC
CASSQIRGQGFYEQYF
>16|-|TRBV7-8|TRBJ1-4|TRBD1
TGTGCCAGCAGCCCGACAGGGGGTGGAACTAATGAAAAACTGTTTTTT
CASSPTGGGTNEKLFF
>14|-|TRBV10-1|TRBJ2-7|-
TGCGCCAGCAGTCCAAGACAGAGCCCCTACGAGCAGTACTTC
CASSPRQSPYEQYF
>15|-|TRBV18|TRBJ2-7|TRBD2
TGTGCCAGCTCACCTACCGCGGGGGGGACCTACGAGCAGTACTTC
CASSPTAGGTYEQYF
>15|-|TRBV5-1|TRBJ2-3|TRBD2
TGCGCCAGCAGCTTGTTGCGGGAGGATACAGATACGCAGTATTTT
CASSLLREDTDTQYF
>15|-|TRBV10-2|TRBJ2-7|-
TGCGCCAGCCGTGAGGGACAACCTCCCTCCTACGAGCAGTACTTC
CASREGQPPSYEQYF
>16|-|TRBV18|TRBJ2-1|TRBD2
TGTGCCAGCTCACCGGTTGGGCTAGCGGGAGGGAATGAGCAGTTCTTC
CASSPVGLAGGNEQFF
>13|few|TRBV25-1|TRBJ1-1|-
TGTGCCAGCAGTGAGGTCAGGGACACTGAAGCTTTCTTT
CASSEVRDTEAFF
>16|-|TRBV7-3|TRBJ2-1|TRBD2
TGTGCCAGCAGCTTAGGGGAGCGGGAGGCAAACAATGAGCAGTTCTTC
CASSLGEREANNEQFF
>16|-|TRBV7-8|TRBJ2-7|-
TGTGCCAGCAGCTTATTAGAGGGTAAGGCAGAATACGAGCAGTACTTC
CASSLLEGKAEYEQYF
>15|once|TRBV25-1|TRBJ2-7|-
TGTGCCAGCAGTGAATATGGGAGGAGCTCCTACGAGCAGTACTTC
CASSEYGRSSYEQYF
>14|-|TRBV11-3|TRBJ2-7|-
TGTGCCAGCAGCTTATTTTTCGGGGACTACGAGCAGTACTTC
CASSLFFGDYEQYF
>17|-|TRBV7-8|TRBJ1-1|-
TGTGCCAGCAACCTATGGTCCTCGTGGGACATGAACACTGAAGCTTTCTTT
CASNLWSSWDMNTEAFF
>16|-|TRBV28|TRBJ2-1|TRBD2
TGTGCCAGCAGTTTATGGCTAGCGGGAGGGCCCACTGAGCAGTTCTTC
CASSLWLAGGPTEQFF
>15|-|TRBV4-1|TRBJ2-1|TRBD1
TGCGCCAGCAGCCAAGACCCGGACAGGGGCGTTATGAGGTTCTTC
CASSQDPDRGVMRFF
>13|-|TRBV5-1|TRBJ2-7|-
TGCGCCAGCAGTGCCGGGGGTCCCTACGAGCAGTACTTC
CASSAGGPYEQYF
>15|-|TRBV6-6|TRBJ2-5|-
TGTGCCAGCAGTTACTCGAGTACGGGGTCAGAGACCCAGTACTTC
CASSYSSTGSETQYF
>13|few|TRBV11-2|TRBJ1-5|-
TGTGCCAGCTCGAAGGAGGTCAATCAGCCCCAGCATTTT
CASSKEVNQPQHF
>14|-|TRBV27|TRBJ2-2|TRBD1
TGTGCCAGCAGGGGACAGCGGCGTACCGGGGAGCTGTTTTTT
CASRGQRRTGELFF
>13|few|TRBV2|TRBJ1-1|-
TGTGCCAGCAGTGACGGAGGGCCCACTGAAGCTTTCTTT
CASSDGGPTEAFF
>14|-|TRBV6-1|TRBJ1-2|TRBD1
TGTGCCAGCAGTTCGGGACAGGTGGTATATGGCTACACCTTC
CASSSGQVVYGYTF
>16|-|TRBV7-8|TRBJ1-1|TRBD1
TGTGCGTCTGGTTCTCTTAGGGGACAGAGGAACACTGAAGCTTTCTTT
CASGSLRGQRNTEAFF
>15|few|TRBV5-4|TRBJ2-1|TRBD1
TGTGCCAGCAGCTTACGAGGGGGCGCCGACAATGAGCAGTTCTTC
CASSLRGGADNEQFF
>17|once|TRBV11-2|TRBJ2-5|TRBD2
TGTGCCAGCAGCTTAGATCGCTCCCCGGGGGGACAAGAGACCCAGTACTTC
CASSLDRSPGGQETQYF
>11|-|TRBV5-1|TRBJ2-3|-
TGCGCCAGCGGGCAGTTAGATACGCAGTATTTT
CASGQLDTQYF
>13|-|TRBV14|TRBJ2-7|TRBD1
TGTGCCAGCAGCAAGGACAGGGTCTACGAGCAGTACTTC
CASSKDRVYEQYF
>13|-|TRBV7-9|TRBJ2-7|TRBD1
TGTGCCAGTAAGGGACAGGGAATCTACGAGCAGTACTTC
CASKGQGIYEQYF
>14|-|TRBV5-1|TRBJ2-7|TRBD2
TGCGCCAGCAGCTTAAGCGGGGGTTTCTACGAGCAGTACTTC
CASSLSGGFYEQYF